The 26 T cell receptor beta chains listed next were all sequenced from one sample in a study of regulatory T cells in long-lasting Graves disease. Specified time point: newly diagnosed GD, antithyroid drugs for less than 3 months. PBMC-derived RNA was used for the TCR library. Relying on iRepertoire HTBI primers and Arm-PCR of CDR3 regions, the team built TCR beta libraries. Each CDR3 protein gets one entry after TCRdb re-called the multiplex PCR reads with MiXCR. The sample records 400,000 to 550,000 distinct CDR3 sequences, about a sixth being singletons. These data are also associated with another study on T cells in Graves' hyperthyroidism and ophthalmopathy.

The specimen was peripheral blood mononuclear cells (PBMCs), collected at new diagnosis, from a patient treated with antithyroid drugs. The receptors were sampled from a woman in her twenties or thirties with Graves disease.

The gene calls are TRBV3-1 and TRBJ2-1; TRBD2 matches 12 bases. Germline loops: CDR1 LGHDT, CDR2 YNNKEL (reference sequence). The CDR3 totals 19 residues. Unmatched junction bases numbered 9, after V lost 1 base and J lost 2 bases. The CDR3 region is CASSQASWGLAGTYNEQFF. CDR3 nucleotides: TGTGCCAGCAGCCAAGCAAGTTGGGGACTAGCGGGCACCTACAATGAGCAGTTCTTC.

This clonotype was seen many times. This chain links TRBV7-3 with TRBJ2-7; TRBD1 matches at 9 bases. V lost 5 bases and J lost 5; bases outside the gene matches: 10. The CDR3 runs to 15 residues. Per the germline V gene, CDR1 is SGHTA and CDR2 is FQGTGA. The CDR3 here is CASSRGGQGRHEQYF. The DNA of the CDR3 is TGTGCCAGCAGCCGAGGAGGACAGGGGCGTCACGAGCAGTACTTC.

The chain has TRBV20-1 and TRBJ2-5, with TRBD2 as a possible D gene (6 bases). The CDR3 is 12 residues long. The germline V gene encodes CDR1 DFQATT and CDR2 SNEGSKA (reference sequence). V dropped 1 base and J dropped 5 bases, with 8 bases sitting between them. The CDR3 nucleotides read TGCAGTGCTAGAGCTCTAGCGGAGACCCAGTACTTC. This encodes CSARALAETQYF.

The J gene is TRBJ1-5, the V gene TRBV30; 9 bases match TRBD1. Germline V CDR1 and CDR2: GTSNPN, SVGIG (reference sequence). The CDR3 has 13 amino acids. V was clipped by 5 bases and J by 8 bases; unmatched bases: 7. For the CDR3, the DNA is TGTGCCTGGTCCGGGACAGGGCAAAAGCCCCAGCATTTT. This gives the protein CAWSGTGQKPQHF. Supplemented by reference TRBV30 and TRBJ1-5, the full variable domain reads SQTIHQWPATLVQPVGSPLSLECTVEGTSNPNLYWYRQAAGRGLQLLFYSVGIGQISSEVPQNLSASRPQDRQFILSSKKLLLSDSGFYLCAWSGTGQKPQHFGDGTRLSIL.

This sequence joins TRBV28 and TRBJ2-3; D assignment may be TRBD1 or TRBD2 (5 bases each). Trimming removed 2 bases at V and 2 bases at J, with 11 bases between. Per germline, CDR1 MDHEN and CDR2 SYDVKM. This CDR3 region has 15 residues. CDR3: CASSLGGDNTDTQYF. The CDR3 DNA sequence: TGTGCCAGCAGTTTAGGGGGAGACAACACAGATACGCAGTATTTT.

In this sample, this clonotype turned up a few times. A read error is the likely source, as a far larger clone sits one nucleotide away. The chain recombines TRBV6-2 or TRBV6-3 with TRBJ1-5; D not certain. The germline V gene has CDR1 MNHEY and CDR2 SVGEGT. With 7 bases removed from V and 0 bases from J, the gap between germline ends came to 4 bases. The CDR3 consists of 12 residues. The CDR3: CASKDSNQPQHF. The CDR3 nucleotides are TGTGCCAGCAAGGATAGCAATCAGCCCCAGCATTTT.

This clonotype was seen ten or more times. CDR3 in amino acids: CSAITGTSGTEGTDTQYF. The CDR3 bases are TGCAGTGCTATCACCGGGACTAGCGGGACCGAGGGCACAGATACGCAGTATTTT. This rearrangement joins TRBV20-1 to TRBJ2-3; 13 bases map to TRBD2. Germline CDR1 and CDR2: DFQATT and SNEGSKA (reference sequence). V gave up 4 bases and J gave up 1 base; unmatched junction bases: 11. The CDR3 has 18 amino acids.

This clonotype has just a few counts. This rearrangement joins TRBV20-1 to TRBJ2-5, with TRBD2 matching over 9 bases. Germline CDR1 DFQATT, CDR2 SNEGSKA (reference sequence). The CDR3 covers 13 residues. The V gene end was trimmed by 6 bases and the J gene end by 4 bases; junction bases not matched to a gene: 6. In DNA form, the CDR3 reads TGCAGTGCCCCGACTAGCGGCTTAGAGACCCAGTACTTC. Translating gives CSAPTSGLETQYF.

This clonotype turned up a few times. One junction end does not reproduce the germline sequence, and a read error may be involved. The V gene is TRBV5-1, the J gene TRBJ2-7; the match to TRBD2 covers 8 bases. The CDR3 contains 15 residues. The germline CDR1 and CDR2 sequences are SGHRS and YFSETQ. The CDR3 loop is CASSYGLAAAYEQYF. In nucleotides, the CDR3 is TGTGCCAGCAGTTATGGACTAGCCGCTGCCTACGAGCAGTACTTC.

This clonotype was counted many times. The chain carries TRBV6-2 or TRBV6-3 and TRBJ1-1, with 7 nucleotides matching TRBD1. Germline CDR1 is MNHEY and CDR2 is SVGEGT. The V gene end was trimmed by 6 bases and the J gene end by 1 base; junction bases not matched to a gene: 17. The CDR3 consists of 18 residues. The DNA for the CDR3 is TGTGCCAGCAGCCCCTACCAAGGGGGCAGGGGAGCGAACACTGAAGCTTTCTTT. This codes for CASSPYQGGRGANTEAFF.

This clonotype showed up many times. The gene calls are TRBV6-5 and TRBJ2-3; D is unresolved. V lost 4 bases and J lost 5, with 7 bases in between. Germline V gives CDR1 MNHEY, CDR2 SVGAGI. This CDR3 has 12 residues. CDR3 sequence: CASSSSQDTQYF. Here the CDR3 DNA reads TGTGCCAGCAGTTCGTCCCAAGATACGCAGTATTTT.

This clonotype was seen many times. The chain employs TRBV28 and TRBJ2-3, with D possibly being TRBD2 (5 bases). Germline V lookup: CDR1 MDHEN, CDR2 SYDVKM. The CDR3 consists of 17 residues. V was cut by 7 bases and J by 0 bases, with 20 bases left in between. CDR3 in amino acids: CASTPTEGTGSTDTQYF. The CDR3 nucleotides are TGTGCCAGCACCCCGACTGAGGGTACCGGGAGCACAGATACGCAGTATTTT.

This clonotype showed up many times. The chain is built from TRBV20-1 and TRBJ1-1, with TRBD1 matching 7 bases. The V gene end was trimmed by 8 bases and the J gene end by 4 bases; junction bases not matched to a gene: 10. The CDR3 consists of 13 residues. Germline V gene data show CDR1 as DFQATT and CDR2 as SNEGSKA (reference sequence). DNA of the CDR3: TGCAGTCAAGTAACAGGGGCGAGCACTGAAGCTTTCTTT. Translating gives CSQVTGASTEAFF.

The V and J genes are TRBV28 and TRBJ2-1; D unresolved. CDR1 and CDR2 (germline): MDHEN, SYDVKM. With 7 bases removed from V and 6 bases from J, the gap between germline ends came to 7 bases. The CDR3 loop spans 11 amino acids. CDR3 sequence reads: CASKLSNEQFF. CDR3 nucleotides: TGTGCCAGCAAACTTAGCAATGAGCAGTTCTTC.

This clonotype was counted ten times or more. The J gene is TRBJ1-3, the V gene TRBV20-1; D may be TRBD1 (6 bases). The germline CDR1 and CDR2 sequences are DFQATT and SNEGSKA (reference sequence). Between the trimmed V and J ends, which lost 0 bases and 0 bases, there was a span of 12 bases. The CDR3 extends over 16 amino acids. Here the CDR3 reads CSAREVSGDSGNTIYF. The CDR3 DNA follows: TGCAGTGCTAGAGAGGTTTCAGGGGACTCTGGAAACACCATATATTTT.

Many counts were recorded for this clonotype. The chain links TRBV12-3 or TRBV12-4 to TRBJ1-4; D is unresolved. The CDR3 loop spans 13 amino acids. V lost 0 bases and J 4 bases, leaving 3 bases between the germline ends. CDR3 bases: TGTGCCAGCAGTTTAGCCAATAATGAAAAACTGTTTTTT. It translates to CASSLANNEKLFF.

This clonotype showed up many times. The chain is built from TRBV7-2 and TRBJ2-1; D gene unclear. This CDR3 contains 15 residues. V was cut by 3 bases and J by 8 bases, with 17 bases left in between. The germline V gene has CDR1 SGHTA and CDR2 FQGNSA. Here the CDR3 DNA reads TGTGCCAGCAGCTTGGGCGGTTATCCGACGGATGAGCAGTTCTTC. It translates to CASSLGGYPTDEQFF.

This clonotype was found many times. The gene calls are TRBV11-2 and TRBJ2-7; D perhaps matches TRBD2 (6 bases). Looked up from germline, CDR1 is SGHAT and CDR2 is FQNNGV. This CDR3 is 15 amino acids long. Trimming took off 4 bases at V and 0 bases at J, with 13 bases between the two ends. In DNA, the CDR3 is TGTGCCAGCAGCTGGGGGGACGGAAGCTCCTACGAGCAGTACTTC. Amino acids: CASSWGDGSSYEQYF.

This rearrangement joins TRBV27 to TRBJ2-7, with D perhaps TRBD1 (6 bases). Between the trimmed V and J ends, which lost 5 bases and 0 bases, there was a span of 14 bases. CDR3 length: 15 amino acids. CDR1 is MNHEY, CDR2 SMNVEV, per germline (reference sequence). This CDR3 reads CASSQGFVSSYEQYF. DNA for the CDR3: TGTGCCAGCAGTCAGGGGTTCGTAAGCTCCTACGAGCAGTACTTC.

This clonotype was detected ten times or more. V gene TRBV29-1 combines with J gene TRBJ1-1; D is unresolved. The V end was cut by 2 bases, the J end by 0 bases, with 4 bases between. Germline lookup yields CDR1 SQVTM and CDR2 ANQGSEA. The CDR3 is 12 amino acids. The CDR3 spells CSVELVNTEAFF. The CDR3 coding sequence is TGCAGCGTTGAATTAGTGAACACTGAAGCTTTCTTT.

This clonotype was observed a handful of times. V is TRBV7-9 and J is TRBJ2-7; 11 nucleotides align to TRBD2. Germline loops: CDR1 SEHNR, CDR2 FQNEAQ (reference sequence). J lost 0 bases, V lost 5 bases, and 6 bases had no gene match. The CDR3 runs 16 residues. The CDR3 bases are TGTGCCAGCAGCGTTACTAGCGGGAGACTCTCCTACGAGCAGTACTTC. This encodes CASSVTSGRLSYEQYF.

This clonotype was counted at least ten times. The chain is built from TRBV20-1 and TRBJ2-3; TRBD2 matches at 11 bases. V shed 1 base and J 3 bases; nucleotides not matched to a gene: 6. The CDR3 spans 16 residues. Germline assignment: CDR1 DFQATT and CDR2 SNEGSKA (reference sequence). The DNA for the CDR3 is TGCAGTGCTAGAGGCGTTACTAGCGGGAGAACAGATACGCAGTATTTT. Protein sequence: CSARGVTSGRTDTQYF.

The chain combines TRBV12-3 or TRBV12-4 with TRBJ2-1; no clear D gene. The CDR3 extends over 14 amino acids. V lost 5 bases and J lost 3, with 11 bases in between. The chain's CDR3 is CASSARRLYNEQFF. CDR3 nucleotides: TGTGCCAGCAGTGCCCGTCGGCTCTACAATGAGCAGTTCTTC.

There are a few counts of this clonotype. The chain joins TRBV2 to TRBJ1-5; D possibly corresponds to TRBD1 (5 bases). The V end was cut by 6 bases, the J end by 5 bases, with 11 bases between. The CDR3 has 13 amino acids. Germline CDR1 is SNHLY and CDR2 is FYNNEI. CDR3 in DNA: TGTGCCAGCAGCGCAGGGTCCGATCAGCCCCAGCATTTT. It specifies CASSAGSDQPQHF.

The chain couples TRBV5-4 to TRBJ1-4; unclear D gene. V lost 3 bases and J 6 bases, leaving 12 bases between the germline ends. CDR3 length: 14 residues. Per germline, CDR1 SGHNT and CDR2 YYREEE (reference sequence). This CDR3 is CASSSEVRDEKLFF. In DNA form, the CDR3 reads TGTGCCAGCAGCTCGGAAGTAAGGGATGAAAAACTGTTTTTT.

The genes are TRBV4-2 and TRBJ2-3; 9 nucleotides line up with TRBD2. The CDR3 covers 17 residues. CDR1 is LGHNA, CDR2 YNFKEQ, per germline. The V gene end was trimmed by 0 bases and the J gene end by 2 bases; junction bases not matched to a gene: 6. The CDR3 here is CASSQEGPSGTTDTQYF. DNA for the CDR3: TGTGCCAGCAGCCAAGAGGGTCCTAGCGGGACCACAGATACGCAGTATTTT.